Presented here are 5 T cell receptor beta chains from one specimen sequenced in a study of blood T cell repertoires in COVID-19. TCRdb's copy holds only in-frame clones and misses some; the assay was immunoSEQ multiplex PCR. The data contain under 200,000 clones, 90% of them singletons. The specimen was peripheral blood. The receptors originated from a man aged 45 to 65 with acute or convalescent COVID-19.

As DNA, the CDR3 is TGTGCCAGCACCAATCGACAGGGTTTGGGTAACGAGCAGTACTTC. Encoded protein: CASTNRQGLGNEQYF. The chain employs TRBV7-9 and TRBJ2-7, with 7 positions matching TRBD1. Germline V CDR1 and CDR2: SEHNR, FQNEAQ (reference sequence). This CDR3 region has 15 residues. V shed 7 bases and J 5 bases; nucleotides not matched to a gene: 14. Using reference TRBV7-9 and TRBJ2-7 for the parts outside the CDR3, the full variable domain is DTGVSQNPRHKITKRGQNVTFRCDPISEHNRLYWYRQTLGQGPEFLTYFQNEAQLEKSRLLSDRFSAERPKGSFSTLEIQRTEQGDSAMYLCASTNRQGLGNEQYFGPGTRLTVT.

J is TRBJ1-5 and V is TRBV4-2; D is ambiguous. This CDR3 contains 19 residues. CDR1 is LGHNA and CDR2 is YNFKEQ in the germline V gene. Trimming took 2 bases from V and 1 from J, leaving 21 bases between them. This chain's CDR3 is CASSQNPQVALGSNQPQHF. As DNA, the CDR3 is TGTGCCAGCAGCCAAAACCCTCAGGTGGCCCTTGGAAGCAATCAGCCCCAGCATTTT.

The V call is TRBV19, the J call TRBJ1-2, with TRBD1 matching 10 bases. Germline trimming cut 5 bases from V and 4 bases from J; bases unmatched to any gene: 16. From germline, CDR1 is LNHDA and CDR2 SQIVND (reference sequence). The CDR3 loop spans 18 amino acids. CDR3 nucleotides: TGTGCCAGTAGTCGCCAATCCGGGACAGGGGTCGATTTCTATGGCTACACCTTC. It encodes CASSRQSGTGVDFYGYTF.

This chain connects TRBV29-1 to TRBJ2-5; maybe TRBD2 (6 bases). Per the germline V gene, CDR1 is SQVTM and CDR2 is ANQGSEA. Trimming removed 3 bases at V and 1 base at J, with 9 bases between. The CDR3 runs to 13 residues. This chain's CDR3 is CSVDPGVQETQYF. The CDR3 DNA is TGCAGCGTTGACCCGGGGGTCCAAGAGACCCAGTACTTC.

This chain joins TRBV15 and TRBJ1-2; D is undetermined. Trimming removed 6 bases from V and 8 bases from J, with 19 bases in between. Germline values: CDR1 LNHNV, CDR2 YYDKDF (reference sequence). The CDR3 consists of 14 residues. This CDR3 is CATSQLSHPGGYTF. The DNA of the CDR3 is TGTGCCACCAGTCAACTTAGTCATCCGGGGGGCTACACCTTC.